The clone carrying this T cell receptor beta chain appeared a single time. Repertoires were generated with immunoSEQ multiplex PCR, while TCRdb's copy carries only in-frame clones and drops some. The data show 200,000 to 250,000 clones, with nearly 90% seen just once and around 3.3% held by the top ten. J gave up 5 bases and V 0 bases, and 7 bases lay outside the gene matches. The germline V gene has CDR1 SEHNR and CDR2 FQNEAQ (reference sequence). The CDR3 sequence is 15 residues long. The data were obtained in a study of blood T cell repertoires in COVID-19. Across the whole study: Sites across the United States, Italy and Spain contributed samples from acute and convalescent COVID-19.

This chain uses TRBV7-9 with TRBJ2-7; 7 nucleotides line up with TRBD1. Specimen: peripheral blood. This clonotype originated in a man aged 18 to 29 with active or convalescent COVID-19. The CDR3 protein is CASSLATGQSNEQYF. For the CDR3, the DNA is TGTGCCAGCAGCTTAGCGACGGGACAGTCAAACGAGCAGTACTTC.